The source of this T cell receptor (beta chain) is a study of T cell responses to AZD1222 COVID-19 vaccine. Study results and limitations: Baseline serostatus was positive in only six AZD1222 recipients. Reports say nearly half of spike-specific TCRs go after unmutated variant regions. Spike-specific TCR depth and breadth grew after two AZD1222 doses.

Generated by immunoSEQ multiplex PCR, the TCRdb table keeps only in-frame clones and is missing some. This table has approximately 120,000 clones, 91% appearing once. With respect to this clone: The antigen remains unidentified.

CDR3 length: 17 residues. Germline V lookup: CDR1 MNHEY, CDR2 SVGEGT. V dropped 2 bases and J dropped 4 bases, with 18 bases sitting between them. The chain employs TRBV6-2 or TRBV6-3 and TRBJ2-1, with D possibly matching TRBD1 (7 bases). The receptor was derived from an adult in good health. The sample in question was peripheral blood, obtained on day 0 of AZD1222 vaccination. The CDR3 nucleotides are TGTGCCAGCAGTTACCCCCAACTCGGGGGACAGTACAATGAGCAGTTCTTC. Protein product: CASSYPQLGGQYNEQFF.